These T cell receptor beta chains were read from a single sample in a study of T cell responses to AZD1222 COVID-19 vaccine. Generated by immunoSEQ multiplex PCR, the TCRdb table keeps only in-frame clones and is missing some. The sample carries 100,000 to 150,000 clones, 85% to 90% recorded once. Material: peripheral blood, obtained on day 0 of AZD1222 vaccination. These receptors came from an adult in good health. Each CDR3 is given with its conserved first and last residue. D genes are given only for firm matches.

D gene,J gene,V gene,CDR3 protein
-,TRBJ2-1,TRBV30,CAWKQSSYNEQFF
-,TRBJ1-4,TRBV4-1,CASSQVGTTYEKLFF
TRBD1,TRBJ1-2,TRBV6-5,CASSYSGQGYGYTF
-,TRBJ2-3,TRBV11-2,CASSLVKKTDTQYF
-,TRBJ1-2,TRBV6-5,CASRKDRTYGYTF
-,TRBJ1-2,TRBV25-1,CASSEAQGGNYGYTF
TRBD1,TRBJ1-3,TRBV15,CATSGGGEGSGNTIYF
-,TRBJ2-7,TRBV7-3,CASSLDGFSPSYEQYF
-,TRBJ1-1,TRBV7-3,CASSPPGWPGSAFF
TRBD1,TRBJ2-2,TRBV6-4,CASSAGTGNTGELFF
TRBD2,TRBJ2-1,TRBV7-9,CAGGLAGGLVEQFF
-,TRBJ1-2,TRBV27,CASRAREGDGYTF
-,TRBJ2-7,TRBV6-2/TRBV6-3,CASSPGQRPLYEQYF
-,TRBJ2-5,TRBV1,CTSSQIDSSGQETQYF
TRBD1,TRBJ1-1,TRBV29-1,CSVPHQGGSTRPARF
-,TRBJ1-2,TRBV3-1/TRBV3-2,CASSPAGTLRGYTF
TRBD2,TRBJ2-1,TRBV18,CASSPVVVAGGSINEQFF
TRBD1,TRBJ2-2,TRBV19,CASSRQGASTGELFF
-,TRBJ2-2,TRBV7-2,CASSLVGSGELFF
-,TRBJ1-1,TRBV9,CASSSGAAGTEAFF
TRBD1,TRBJ1-1,TRBV19,CASKRHDRDGTEAFF
-,TRBJ2-7,TRBV30,CAWAQGAGGLREQYF
-,TRBJ2-1,TRBV6-2/TRBV6-3,CASSYSTARGNYNEQFF
-,TRBJ2-7,TRBV28,CASSGRGGFYEQYF
TRBD1,TRBJ2-2,TRBV7-6,CASSPTGGPTGELFF
TRBD2,TRBJ2-3,TRBV6-2/TRBV6-3,CASSSGLDRYF
-,TRBJ2-2,TRBV19,CASTPGSANTGELFF
-,TRBJ2-3,TRBV14,CASSRDPSDTQYF
-,TRBJ2-5,TRBV10-3,CAIRGLARGETQYF
-,TRBJ2-7,TRBV6-2/TRBV6-3,CASSSHYSSYEQYF
-,TRBJ1-2,TRBV6-5,CASSYTLTGADGYTF
-,TRBJ2-1,TRBV4-1,CASSQRAGEQFF
-,TRBJ1-5,TRBV6-2/TRBV6-3,CASSPRNQPQHF
TRBD1,TRBJ1-1,TRBV4-1,CASSQVAFDRADTEAFF
TRBD1,TRBJ1-1,TRBV19,CASSVTGENTEAFF
-,TRBJ1-1,TRBV12-3/TRBV12-4,CASSLFYGTEAFF
TRBD1,TRBJ2-7,TRBV5-5,CASSLGQGSTYEQYF
TRBD1,TRBJ2-7,TRBV15,CATSRDVPGQGTYEQYF
TRBD1,TRBJ1-2,TRBV9,CASSATGVGGYTF
-,TRBJ1-4,TRBV6-1,CASSEGARAFNKGEKLFF
-,TRBJ1-1,TRBV9,CASSDLGGLDTEAFF
-,TRBJ2-7,TRBV30,CAWSGAVSYEQYF
-,TRBJ2-1,TRBV29-1,CSVSLSVQFF
-,TRBJ1-3,TRBV24-1,CATIRPRTSPGNTIYF
-,TRBJ2-1,TRBV4-2,CASSRTGVREQFF
-,TRBJ2-7,TRBV7-8,CASGHAAYYEGQYF
-,TRBJ2-4,TRBV11-2,CASSVPGLAKNIQYF
-,TRBJ2-5,TRBV28,CASSLGVGTQYF
-,TRBJ2-2,TRBV25-1,CASSEVRTSNTGELFF
-,TRBJ1-1,TRBV10-3,CAISESQAETIEAFF
-,TRBJ1-1,TRBV5-1,CASRSRGAGQMNTEAFF
-,TRBJ1-5,TRBV7-9,CASSSFPQPQHF
-,TRBJ2-3,TRBV24-1,CATSDPPEISTDTQYF
TRBD1,TRBJ1-2,TRBV19,CASSKIAGGSNGYTF
-,TRBJ1-2,TRBV28,CASSFIGAGYGYTF
-,TRBJ1-4,TRBV7-6,CASSLAIRGGLEKLFF
-,TRBJ2-1,TRBV6-5,CASSKTGSNEQFF